The 13 T cell receptor beta chains presented below share a single source sample, sequenced in a study of blood T cell repertoires in COVID-19 (dated by TCRdb to 2020 to 2022). Libraries came from the immunoSEQ multiplex PCR assay. TCRdb re-hosts the immuneACCESS table, in-frame sequences only. Its copies lack some clones; in the studies checked, an unresolved V gene accounts for under half of them, and the cause for the rest is not known. A total of a few hundred thousand clones appear in this sample, around nine tenths of them only once. Around 5.8% of the sample is held by the ten biggest clonotypes. Sequenced sample: PBMCs or T cells enriched from blood (not recorded which). The origin of the receptors is a woman between 40 and 55 years old who had recovered from COVID-19.

This chain's CDR3 is CSVLGGSPGTQYF. The CDR3 DNA is TGCAGCGTTTTGGGCGGGAGCCCCGGGACCCAGTACTTC. V usage is TRBV29-1 and J usage is TRBJ2-5; 7 bases align to TRBD2. Per the germline V gene, CDR1 is SQVTM and CDR2 is ANQGSEA. V trimming: 5 bases; J trimming: 7 bases; junction bases outside the gene matches: 10. The CDR3 is 13 residues long.

The chain is built from TRBV4-1 and TRBJ2-1, with TRBD2 identical over 13 bases. The CDR3 loop spans 16 amino acids. The germline gives CDR1 MGHRA, CDR2 YSYEKL. Germline trimming cut 0 bases from V and 7 bases from J; bases unmatched to any gene: 3. CDR3 sequence reads: CASSQELTSGRNEQFF. The CDR3 coding sequence is TGCGCCAGCAGCCAAGAATTGACTAGCGGGAGGAATGAGCAGTTCTTC.

V gene TRBV29-1 combines with J gene TRBJ1-2, with 8 bases matching TRBD1. With V trimmed by 5 bases and J by 2 bases, 10 bases remained unmatched. CDR3 size: 15 residues. CDR1 SQVTM and CDR2 ANQGSEA come from the germline V gene. The CDR3 nucleotides are TGCAGCGTTTCGGGACAGGCGGCACAGAACTATGGCTACACCTTC. Encoded protein: CSVSGQAAQNYGYTF.

V and J are TRBV7-9 and TRBJ2-7, with TRBD1 matching 8 bases. The V gene end was trimmed by 3 bases and the J gene end by 6 bases; junction bases not matched to a gene: 4. The CDR3 is 13 amino acids. Germline lookup yields CDR1 SEHNR and CDR2 FQNEAQ (reference sequence). In DNA form, the CDR3 reads TGTGCCAGCAGCTTGACAGGGGCCGGCGAGCAGTACTTC. Its protein product is CASSLTGAGEQYF.

The chain recombines TRBV15 with TRBJ2-3; a weak D match, TRBD2 (5 bases). This CDR3 region has 14 residues. Germline-derived CDR1 and CDR2 are LNHNV and YYDKDF (reference sequence). Trimming pared 0 bases from V and 6 bases from J, leaving 10 bases between. The CDR3 reads CATSRDRQRDTQYF. For the CDR3, the DNA is TGTGCCACCAGCAGAGACCGCCAGCGGGATACGCAGTATTTT.

The chain links TRBV4-3 to TRBJ1-5; D not certain. Germline CDR1 LGHNA, CDR2 YSLEER. With 0 bases removed from V and 0 bases from J, the gap between germline ends came to 6 bases. The CDR3 contains 15 residues. CDR3 nucleotides: TGCGCCAGCAGCCAAGAACATACTAGCAATCAGCCCCAGCATTTT. Translated: CASSQEHTSNQPQHF.

The chain carries TRBV3-1 (or the pseudogene TRBV3-2) and TRBJ2-1; TRBD2 matches 9 bases. V shed 1 base and J 9 bases; nucleotides not matched to a gene: 13. CDR3 length: 17 residues. Germline loops: CDR1 LGHDT, CDR2 YNNKEL (reference sequence). CDR3 protein: CASSQVVAGDSDTEQFF. The CDR3 DNA sequence: TGTGCCAGCAGCCAAGTTGTAGCGGGAGATTCTGATACTGAGCAGTTCTTC.

This clone was seen only a few times. The chain has TRBV7-9 and TRBJ1-1, with 7 bases fitting TRBD1. This CDR3 spans 14 amino acids. Looked up from germline, CDR1 is SEHNR and CDR2 is FQNEAQ (reference sequence). V was clipped by 1 base and J by 1 base; unmatched bases: 0. The CDR3 DNA is TGTGCCAGCAGCTTAGGGACAGGGAACACTGAAGCTTTCTTT. Its protein product is CASSLGTGNTEAFF. The full variable domain, in which reference TRBV7-9 and TRBJ1-1 provide the parts outside the CDR3, is DTGVSQNPRHKITKRGQNVTFRCDPISEHNRLYWYRQTLGQGPEFLTYFQNEAQLEKSRLLSDRFSAERPKGSFSTLEIQRTEQGDSAMYLCASSLGTGNTEAFFGQGTRLTVV.

The J gene is TRBJ2-7, the V gene TRBV7-2; unclear D gene. The V gene lost 5 bases and the J gene lost 0 bases, with 8 bases spanning the gap. The CDR3 spans 13 residues. The V gene's germline CDR1 is SGHTA and CDR2 FQGNSA. CDR3 region: CASSDPSSYEQYF. The CDR3 region has the DNA TGTGCCAGCAGCGATCCGAGCTCCTACGAGCAGTACTTC.

This clone was observed a handful of times. The V and J genes are TRBV7-8 and TRBJ2-7; TRBD2 is a possible D gene (5 bases). Germline CDR1 is SGHVS and CDR2 is FQNEAQ. The length of the CDR3 is 14 residues. The V end was cut by 1 base, the J end by 3 bases, with 10 bases between. The CDR3 coding sequence is TGTGCCAGCAGCTTAGGAGGGAGTATCTACGAGCAGTACTTC. Encoded protein: CASSLGGSIYEQYF.

The chain carries TRBV27 and TRBJ1-5; no firm D call. The germline V gene encodes CDR1 MNHEY and CDR2 SMNVEV (reference sequence). The CDR3 contains 12 residues. V was cut by 8 bases and J by 3 bases, with 8 bases left in between. For the CDR3, the DNA is TGTGCCAGCGGGCCGCACAATCAGCCCCAGCATTTT. This encodes CASGPHNQPQHF.

The rearrangement uses TRBV30 and TRBJ1-5; D is unresolved. This CDR3 is built from 12 residues. Deletions cut 0 bases from V and 7 bases from J, with 7 bases between. CDR1 and CDR2 from the germline V gene are GTSNPN and SVGIG (reference sequence). The CDR3 sequence is CAWSVYGQPQHF. DNA of the CDR3: TGTGCCTGGAGTGTATACGGGCAGCCCCAGCATTTT.

The chain combines TRBV11-2 with TRBJ2-5, with 11 bases fitting TRBD2. The trim removed 4 bases at V and 4 bases at J, leaving 8 bases unmatched. The CDR3 runs to 16 residues. The germline CDR1 and CDR2 sequences are SGHAT and FQNNGV. CDR3 DNA: TGTGCCAGCAGCTCGTATAGCGGGAGGGCCCCAGAGACCCAGTACTTC. Protein sequence: CASSSYSGRAPETQYF.